Reported below is one T cell receptor beta chain. Its antigen is undetermined. The junction had 6 bases not matched to a gene; V was cut back by 4 bases and J by 2 bases. From germline, CDR1 is SGHVS and CDR2 FQNEAQ. This CDR3 has 15 residues. This sample was included in a study of chemoradiotherapy in HPV16-positive cancers. Study-wide points: Non-HPV-specific T cells did not expand in tumors during treatment, whereas candidate HPV-specific clones and E7-related motifs did.

Samples were taken several times over chemoradiotherapy. Only in-frame clones appear in the TCRdb table, and some are missing; sequencing was by immunoSEQ multiplex PCR. The data contain approximately 52,000 clones, more than 90% of them singletons. The chain has TRBV7-8 and TRBJ2-5; 8 bases are a match to TRBD1. Sequencing was performed on blood, taken from a patient who underwent chemoradiotherapy. This clonotype was obtained from a human donor with HPV-associated anogenital cancer. The CDR3, as DNA: TGTGCCAGCAGCTGGAATGGACAGGGACAAGAGACCCAGTACTTC. It yields the protein CASSWNGQGQETQYF.